The sequence of this TCR beta chain was determined in a study of T cells after yellow fever vaccination. As for the study in general: The authors prepared low-cell-number fractions using SMART-Seq v4 Ultra Low Input. Study-wide findings and caveats: Among all clonotypes, a small share was observed in both CD4 and CD8 compartments.

Comment on this clonotype: The antigen is not known.

V was pared by 4 bases and J by 6 bases, with 10 bases of the junction left unmatched. The length of the CDR3 is 15 residues. 5'RACE template switching generated TCR cDNA, adding a universal primer site and UMIs. TCRdb re-analysed the 5' RACE reads in MiXCR, keeping a single row per CDR3 protein. The data show some 560,000 distinct CDR3 sequences, with roughly a sixth seen just once and 17% held by the top ten. Source: PBMCs, taken 5 days after the first yellow fever vaccination. This sequence originates from a man aged 18 to 29 who received the YFV17D yellow fever vaccine. The chain carries TRBV12-3 or TRBV12-4 and TRBJ1-1; 8 bases are shared with TRBD1. CDR3 amino acids: CASSSRQGKWAEAFF. CDR3 DNA sequence: TGTGCCAGCAGTTCGCGACAGGGGAAATGGGCTGAAGCTTTCTTT.